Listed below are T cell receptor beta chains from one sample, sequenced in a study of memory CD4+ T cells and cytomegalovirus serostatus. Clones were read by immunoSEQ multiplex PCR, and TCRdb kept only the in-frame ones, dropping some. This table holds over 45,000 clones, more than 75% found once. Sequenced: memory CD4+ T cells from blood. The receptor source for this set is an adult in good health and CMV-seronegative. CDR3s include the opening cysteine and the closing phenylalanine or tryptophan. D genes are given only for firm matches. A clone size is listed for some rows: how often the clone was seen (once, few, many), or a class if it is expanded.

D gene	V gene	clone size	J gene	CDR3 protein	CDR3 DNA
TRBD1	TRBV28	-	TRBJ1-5	CASSGRTGFYQPQHF	TGTGCCAGCAGTGGTCGGACAGGGTTTTACCAGCCCCAGCATTTT
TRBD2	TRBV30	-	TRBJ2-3	CAFGAGGRTDTQYF	TGTGCCTTTGGAGCGGGGGGCCGCACAGATACGCAGTATTTT
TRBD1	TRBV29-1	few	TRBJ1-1	CSVVVRGPTEAFF	TGCAGCGTTGTGGTCAGGGGGCCCACTGAAGCTTTCTTT
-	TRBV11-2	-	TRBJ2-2	CASRHSGELFF	TGTGCCAGCAGACATTCCGGGGAGCTGTTTTTT
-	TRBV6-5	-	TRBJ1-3	CASSPRGRVGDTIYF	TGTGCCAGCAGCCCGCGAGGGAGGGTGGGCGACACCATATATTTT
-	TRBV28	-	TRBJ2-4	CASSLRGLGKNIQYF	TGTGCCAGCAGTTTGAGGGGGTTGGGCAAAAACATTCAGTACTTC
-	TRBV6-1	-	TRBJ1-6	CASRDSSYNSPLHF	TGTGCCAGCAGGGACAGCTCCTATAATTCACCCCTCCACTTT
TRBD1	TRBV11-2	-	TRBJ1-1	CASSLTPGGNTEAFF	TGTGCCAGCAGCTTAACCCCAGGGGGGAACACTGAAGCTTTCTTT
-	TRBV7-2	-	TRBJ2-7	CASSYSSSYEQYF	TGTGCCAGCAGCTACAGCAGCTCCTACGAGCAGTACTTC
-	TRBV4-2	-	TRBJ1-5	CASTLHVGSNQPQHF	TGTGCCAGCACCCTACACGTAGGTAGCAATCAGCCCCAGCATTTT
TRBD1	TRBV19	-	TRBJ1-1	CASSVGQGGNTEAFF	TGTGCCAGTAGTGTCGGACAGGGTGGCAACACTGAAGCTTTCTTT
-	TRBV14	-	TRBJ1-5	CASSWDSNQPQHF	TGTGCCAGCAGCTGGGACAGCAATCAGCCCCAGCATTTT
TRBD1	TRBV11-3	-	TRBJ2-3	CASRTGGDTDTQYF	TGTGCCAGCAGGACAGGGGGGGACACAGATACGCAGTATTTT
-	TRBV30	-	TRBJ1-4	CAWSGADEKLFF	TGTGCCTGGTCAGGGGCAGATGAAAAACTGTTTTTT
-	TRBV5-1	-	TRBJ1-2	CASSLRGEFGGYTF	TGCGCCAGCAGCTTGCGTGGGGAGTTTGGTGGCTACACCTTC
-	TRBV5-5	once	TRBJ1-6	CASRATGTNNSPLHF	TGTGCCAGCAGGGCGACAGGAACTAATAATTCACCCCTCCACTTT
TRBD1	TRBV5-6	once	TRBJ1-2	CASSLGTGVGYTF	TGTGCCAGCAGCTTGGGGACAGGGGTCGGCTACACCTTC
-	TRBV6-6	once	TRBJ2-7	CASSRSGYEQYF	TGTGCCAGCAGTCGTAGCGGATACGAGCAGTACTTC
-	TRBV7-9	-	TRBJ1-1	CASSLSGQPEAFF	TGTGCCAGCAGCTTATCCGGACAGCCTGAAGCTTTCTTT
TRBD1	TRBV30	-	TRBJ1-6	CAWRGQGNSPLHF	TGTGCCTGGAGGGGACAGGGGAATTCACCCCTCCACTTT
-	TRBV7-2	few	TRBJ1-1	CASSSRSNTEAFF	TGTGCCAGCAGCTCTAGATCGAACACTGAAGCTTTCTTT
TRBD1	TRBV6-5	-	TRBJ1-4	CASRPGTANEKLFF	TGTGCCAGCAGACCCGGGACAGCTAATGAAAAACTGTTTTTT
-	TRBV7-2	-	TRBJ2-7	CASSLVVGVTYEQYF	TGTGCCAGCAGCTTAGTGGTAGGGGTCACCTACGAGCAGTACTTC
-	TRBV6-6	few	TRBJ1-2	CASSLDGNYGYTF	TGTGCCAGCAGTTTAGATGGCAACTATGGCTACACCTTC
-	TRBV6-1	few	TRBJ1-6	CASRVVSTNSPLHF	TGTGCCAGCAGGGTCGTTTCTACTAATTCACCCCTCCACTTT
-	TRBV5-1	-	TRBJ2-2	CASRYFREAGELFF	TGCGCCAGCAGGTACTTCAGGGAGGCCGGGGAGCTGTTTTTT
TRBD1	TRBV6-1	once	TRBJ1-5	CASRSTGLGQPQHF	TGTGCCAGCAGATCGACAGGGCTCGGCCAGCCCCAGCATTTT
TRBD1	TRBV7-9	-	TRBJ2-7	CASIPRGQGSNEQYF	TGTGCCAGCATCCCGAGGGGGCAGGGATCGAACGAGCAGTACTTC
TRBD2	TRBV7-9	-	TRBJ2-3	CASSPRTSGRADTQYF	TGTGCCAGCAGCCCCCGGACTAGCGGGCGAGCAGATACGCAGTATTTT
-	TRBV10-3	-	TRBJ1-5	CAIKGSRNQPQHF	TGTGCCATCAAGGGGAGCCGTAATCAGCCCCAGCATTTT
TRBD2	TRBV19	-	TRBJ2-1	CASRGRGGSEQFF	TGTGCCAGTAGGGGACGGGGGGGTAGTGAGCAGTTCTTC